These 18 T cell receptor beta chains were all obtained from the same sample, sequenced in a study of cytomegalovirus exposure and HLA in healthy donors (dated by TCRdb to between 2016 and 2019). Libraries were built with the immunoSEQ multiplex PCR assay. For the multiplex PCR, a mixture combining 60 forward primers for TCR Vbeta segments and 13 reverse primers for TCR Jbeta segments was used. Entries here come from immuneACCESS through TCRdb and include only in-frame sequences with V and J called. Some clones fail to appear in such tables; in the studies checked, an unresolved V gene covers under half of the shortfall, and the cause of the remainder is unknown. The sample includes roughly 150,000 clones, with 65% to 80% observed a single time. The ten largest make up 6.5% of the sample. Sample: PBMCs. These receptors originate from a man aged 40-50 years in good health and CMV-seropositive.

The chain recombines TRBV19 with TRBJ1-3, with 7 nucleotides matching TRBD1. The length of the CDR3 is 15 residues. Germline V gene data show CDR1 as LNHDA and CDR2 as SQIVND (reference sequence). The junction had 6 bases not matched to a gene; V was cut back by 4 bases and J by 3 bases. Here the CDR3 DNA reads TGTGCCAGTAGTACCCCCGGGACAGATGGAAACACCATATATTTT. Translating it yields CASSTPGTDGNTIYF.

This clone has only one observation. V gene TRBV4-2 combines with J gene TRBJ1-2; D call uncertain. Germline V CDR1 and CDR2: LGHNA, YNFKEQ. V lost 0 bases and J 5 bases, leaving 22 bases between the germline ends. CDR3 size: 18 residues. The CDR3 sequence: CASSQDQNSQTSPYGYTF. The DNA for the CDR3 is TGTGCCAGCAGCCAAGATCAGAACAGCCAGACATCCCCTTATGGCTACACCTTC.

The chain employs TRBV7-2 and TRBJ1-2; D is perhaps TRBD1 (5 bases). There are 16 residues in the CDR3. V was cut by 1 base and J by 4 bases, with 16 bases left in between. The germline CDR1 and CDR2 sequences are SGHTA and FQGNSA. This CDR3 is CASSLVLGHPPYGYTF. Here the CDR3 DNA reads TGTGCCAGCAGCTTAGTGCTCGGACACCCGCCCTATGGCTACACCTTC.

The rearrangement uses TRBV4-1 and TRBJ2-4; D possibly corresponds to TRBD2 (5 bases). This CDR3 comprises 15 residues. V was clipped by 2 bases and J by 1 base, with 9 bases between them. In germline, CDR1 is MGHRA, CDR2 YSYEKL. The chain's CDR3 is CASSQLIAAKNIQYF. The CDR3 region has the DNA TGCGCCAGCAGCCAATTGATAGCGGCCAAAAACATTCAGTACTTC.

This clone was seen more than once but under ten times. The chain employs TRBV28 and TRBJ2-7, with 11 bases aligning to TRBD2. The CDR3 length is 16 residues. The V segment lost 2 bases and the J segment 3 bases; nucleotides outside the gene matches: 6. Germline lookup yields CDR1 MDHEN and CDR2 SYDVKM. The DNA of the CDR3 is TGTGCCAGCAGTTTAGCTCGGACTAGCGGGTTCTACGAGCAGTACTTC. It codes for CASSLARTSGFYEQYF.

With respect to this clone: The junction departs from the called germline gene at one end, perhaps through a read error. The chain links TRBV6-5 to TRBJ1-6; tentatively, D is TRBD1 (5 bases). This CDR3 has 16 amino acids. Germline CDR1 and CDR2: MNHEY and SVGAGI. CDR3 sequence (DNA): TGTGCCAGCAGTCACTCCGGGACTGACTATAATTCACCCCTCCACTTT. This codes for CASSHSGTDYNSPLHF.

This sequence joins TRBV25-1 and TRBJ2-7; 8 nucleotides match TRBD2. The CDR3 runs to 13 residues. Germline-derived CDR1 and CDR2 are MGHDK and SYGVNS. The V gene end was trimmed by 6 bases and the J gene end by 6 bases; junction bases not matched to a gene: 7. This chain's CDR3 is CASRAGGLLEQYF. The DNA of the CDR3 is TGTGCCAGCAGGGCGGGAGGACTCCTCGAGCAGTACTTC.

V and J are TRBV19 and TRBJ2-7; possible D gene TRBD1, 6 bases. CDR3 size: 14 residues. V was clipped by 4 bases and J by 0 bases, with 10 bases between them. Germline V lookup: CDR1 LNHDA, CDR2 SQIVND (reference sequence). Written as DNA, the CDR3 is TGTGCCAGTAGTAACACAGGGCGCTCCTACGAGCAGTACTTC. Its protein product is CASSNTGRSYEQYF.

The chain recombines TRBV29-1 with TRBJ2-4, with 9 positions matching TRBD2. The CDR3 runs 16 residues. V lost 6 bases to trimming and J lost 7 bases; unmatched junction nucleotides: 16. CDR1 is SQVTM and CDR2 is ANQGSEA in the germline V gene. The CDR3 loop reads CSVVGDSGSGGNIQYF. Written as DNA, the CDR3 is TGCAGCGTCGTGGGGGATAGCGGGAGTGGGGGGAACATTCAGTACTTC.

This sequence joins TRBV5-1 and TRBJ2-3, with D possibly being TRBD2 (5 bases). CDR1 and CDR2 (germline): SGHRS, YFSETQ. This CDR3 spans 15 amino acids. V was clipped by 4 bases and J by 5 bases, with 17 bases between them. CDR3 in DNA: TGCGCCAGCAGCCAGAGCACCGGGGTGCAAGATACGCAGTATTTT. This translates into CASSQSTGVQDTQYF.

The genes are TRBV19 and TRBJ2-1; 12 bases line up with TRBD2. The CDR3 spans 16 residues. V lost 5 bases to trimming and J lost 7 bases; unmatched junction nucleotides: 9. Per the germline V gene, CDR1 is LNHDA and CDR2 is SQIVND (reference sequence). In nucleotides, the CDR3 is TGTGCCAGTAGTTTCGGACTAGCGGGGAAGAGGAATGAGCAGTTCTTC. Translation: CASSFGLAGKRNEQFF.

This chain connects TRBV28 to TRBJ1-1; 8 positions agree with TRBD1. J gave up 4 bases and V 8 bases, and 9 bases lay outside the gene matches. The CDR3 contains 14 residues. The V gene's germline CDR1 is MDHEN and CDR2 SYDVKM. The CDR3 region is CASLGQGWGTEAFF. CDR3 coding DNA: TGTGCCAGCCTCGGACAGGGTTGGGGCACTGAAGCTTTCTTT.

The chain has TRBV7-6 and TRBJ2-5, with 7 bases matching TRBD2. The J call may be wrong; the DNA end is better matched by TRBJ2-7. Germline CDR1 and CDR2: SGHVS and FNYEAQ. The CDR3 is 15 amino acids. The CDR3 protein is CASSLGGTHTYEQYF. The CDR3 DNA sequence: TGTGCCAGCAGCCTCGGGGGGACTCACACCTACGAGCAGTACTTC.

CDR3 DNA: TGTGCCAGTGGCTCACAGGGGGCTGGGACTGAAGCTTTCTTT. Translating it yields CASGSQGAGTEAFF. The chain recombines TRBV19 with TRBJ1-1, with 9 bases matching TRBD1. Germline V gives CDR1 LNHDA, CDR2 SQIVND (reference sequence). J gave up 5 bases and V 8 bases, and 9 bases lay outside the gene matches. The CDR3 covers 14 residues.

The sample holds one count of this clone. The CDR3 is CARSLAPPGGPVDTQYF. In DNA, the CDR3 is TGTGCCAGAAGCTTGGCCCCACCGGGAGGGCCGGTAGATACGCAGTATTTT. V usage is TRBV5-3 and J usage is TRBJ2-3; TRBD2 aligns across 8 bases. TRBV5-3 falls under the ORF class, with uncertain function. This CDR3 is built from 17 residues. V lost 0 bases, J lost 5 bases, and 11 bases stayed unmatched.

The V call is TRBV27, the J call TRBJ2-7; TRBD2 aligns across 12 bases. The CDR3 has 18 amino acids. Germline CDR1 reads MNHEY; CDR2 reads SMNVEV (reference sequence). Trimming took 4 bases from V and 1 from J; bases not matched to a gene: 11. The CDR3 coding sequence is TGTGCCAGCAGTTCCCCCCTGACTAGCGGGAGTGGGTCCTACGAGCAGTACTTC. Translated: CASSSPLTSGSGSYEQYF.

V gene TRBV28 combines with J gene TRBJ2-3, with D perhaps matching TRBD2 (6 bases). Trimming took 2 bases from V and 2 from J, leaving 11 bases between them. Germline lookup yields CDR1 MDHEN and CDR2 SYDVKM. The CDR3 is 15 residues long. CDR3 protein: CASSLAWGDTDTQYF. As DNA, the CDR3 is TGTGCCAGCAGTTTAGCGTGGGGGGACACAGATACGCAGTATTTT.

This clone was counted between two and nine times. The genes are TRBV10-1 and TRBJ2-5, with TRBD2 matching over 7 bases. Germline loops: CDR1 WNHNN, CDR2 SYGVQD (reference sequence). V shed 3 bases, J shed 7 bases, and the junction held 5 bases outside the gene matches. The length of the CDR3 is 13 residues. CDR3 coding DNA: TGCGCCAGCAGTGATCAGCGGGGAGGGACCCAGTACTTC. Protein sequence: CASSDQRGGTQYF.